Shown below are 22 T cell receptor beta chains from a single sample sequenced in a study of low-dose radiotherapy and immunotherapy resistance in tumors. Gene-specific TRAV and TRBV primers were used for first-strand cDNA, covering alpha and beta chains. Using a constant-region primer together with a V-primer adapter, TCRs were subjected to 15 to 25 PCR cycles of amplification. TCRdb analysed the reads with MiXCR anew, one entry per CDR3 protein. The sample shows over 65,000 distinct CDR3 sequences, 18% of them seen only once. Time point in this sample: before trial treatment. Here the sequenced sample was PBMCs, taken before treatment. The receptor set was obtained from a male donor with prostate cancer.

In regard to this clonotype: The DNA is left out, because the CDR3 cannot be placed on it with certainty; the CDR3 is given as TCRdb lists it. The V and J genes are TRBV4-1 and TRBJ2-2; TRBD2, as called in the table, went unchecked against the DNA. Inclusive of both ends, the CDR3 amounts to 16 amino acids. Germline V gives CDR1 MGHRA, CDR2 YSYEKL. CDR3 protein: CASSELPNTGELFFFF.

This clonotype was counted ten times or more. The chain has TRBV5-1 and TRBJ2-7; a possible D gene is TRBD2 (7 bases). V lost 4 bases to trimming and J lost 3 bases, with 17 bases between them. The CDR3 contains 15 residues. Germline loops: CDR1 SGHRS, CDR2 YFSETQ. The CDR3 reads CASSLSGGAGYEQYF. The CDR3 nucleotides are TGCGCCAGCAGCCTGTCGGGGGGCGCAGGCTACGAGCAGTACTTC.

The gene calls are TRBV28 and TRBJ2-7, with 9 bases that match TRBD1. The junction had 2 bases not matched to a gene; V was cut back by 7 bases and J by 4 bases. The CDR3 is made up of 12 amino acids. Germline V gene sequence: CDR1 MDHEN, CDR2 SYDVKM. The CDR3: CASTQGAYEQYF. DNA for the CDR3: TGTGCCAGCACACAGGGGGCTTACGAGCAGTACTTC.

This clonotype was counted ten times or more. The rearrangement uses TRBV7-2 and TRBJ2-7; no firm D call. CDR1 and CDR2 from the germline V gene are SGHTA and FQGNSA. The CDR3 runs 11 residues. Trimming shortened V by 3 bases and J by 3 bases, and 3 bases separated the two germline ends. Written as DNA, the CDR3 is TGTGCCAGCAGCTTCCACTACGAGCAGTACTTC. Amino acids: CASSFHYEQYF.

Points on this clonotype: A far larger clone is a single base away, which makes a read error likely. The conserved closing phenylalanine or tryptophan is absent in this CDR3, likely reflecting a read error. The CDR3 spells CASTQRDTQYL. As DNA, the CDR3 is TGTGCCAGCACTCAGCGAGATACGCAGTATCTT. V usage is TRBV6-1 and J usage is TRBJ2-3; D is unresolved. Trimming pared 7 bases from V and 5 bases from J, leaving 7 bases between. Germline CDR1 is MNHNS and CDR2 is SASEGT. The CDR3 extends over 11 amino acids.

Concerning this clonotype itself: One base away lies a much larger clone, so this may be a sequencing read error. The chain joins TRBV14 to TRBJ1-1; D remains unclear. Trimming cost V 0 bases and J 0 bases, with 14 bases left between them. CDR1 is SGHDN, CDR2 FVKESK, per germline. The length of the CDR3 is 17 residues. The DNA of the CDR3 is TGTGCCAGCAGCCAAGAAGACTTGGAACAGCTGAACACTGAAGCTTTCTTT. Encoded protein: CASSQEDLEQLNTEAFF. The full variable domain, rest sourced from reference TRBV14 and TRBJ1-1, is EAGVTQFPSHSVIEKGQTVTLRCDPISGHDNLYWYRRVMGKEIKFLLHFVKESKQDESGMPNNRFLAERTGGTYSTLKVQPAELEDSGVYFCASSQEDLEQLNTEAFFGQGTRLTVV.

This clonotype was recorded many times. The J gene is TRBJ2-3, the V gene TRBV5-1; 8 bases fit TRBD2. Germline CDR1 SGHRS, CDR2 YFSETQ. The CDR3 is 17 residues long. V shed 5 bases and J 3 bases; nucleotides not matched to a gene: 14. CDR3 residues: CASSLRGVAGTTDTQYF. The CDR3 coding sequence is TGCGCCAGCAGTCTACGTGGGGTAGCGGGGACTACAGATACGCAGTATTTT. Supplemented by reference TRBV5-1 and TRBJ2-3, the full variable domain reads KAGVTQTPRYLIKTRGQQVTLSCSPISGHRSVSWYQQTPGQGLQFLFEYFSETQRNKGNFPGRFSGRQFSNSRSEMNVSTLELGDSALYLCASSLRGVAGTTDTQYFGPGTRLTVL.

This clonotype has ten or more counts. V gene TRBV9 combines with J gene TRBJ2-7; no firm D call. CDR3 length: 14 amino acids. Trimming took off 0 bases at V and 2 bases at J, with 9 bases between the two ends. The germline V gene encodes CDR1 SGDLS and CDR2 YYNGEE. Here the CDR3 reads CASSVGSGTYEQYF. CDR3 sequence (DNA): TGTGCCAGCAGCGTAGGATCAGGAACCTACGAGCAGTACTTC. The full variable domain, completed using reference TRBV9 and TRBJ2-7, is DSGVTQTPKHLITATGQRVTLRCSPRSGDLSVYWYQQSLDQGLQFLIQYYNGEERAKGNILERFSAQQFPDLHSELNLSSLELGDSALYFCASSVGSGTYEQYFGPGTRLTVT.

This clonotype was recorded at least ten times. DNA of the CDR3: TGTGCCACCAGTGATACCCAGGGTGGCGATACGCAGTATTTT. Translated: CATSDTQGGDTQYF. This chain connects TRBV24-1 to TRBJ2-3, with a tentative D call TRBD1 (5 bases). The CDR3 has 14 amino acids. V gave up 3 bases and J gave up 6 bases, with 12 bases separating them. CDR1 and CDR2 from the germline V gene are KGHDR and SFDVKD.

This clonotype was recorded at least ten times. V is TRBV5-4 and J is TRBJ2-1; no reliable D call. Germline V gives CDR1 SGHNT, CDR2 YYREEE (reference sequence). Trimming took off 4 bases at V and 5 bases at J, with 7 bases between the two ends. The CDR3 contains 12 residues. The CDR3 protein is CASSPLNNEQFF. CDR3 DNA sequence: TGTGCCAGCAGCCCCCTCAACAATGAGCAGTTCTTC.

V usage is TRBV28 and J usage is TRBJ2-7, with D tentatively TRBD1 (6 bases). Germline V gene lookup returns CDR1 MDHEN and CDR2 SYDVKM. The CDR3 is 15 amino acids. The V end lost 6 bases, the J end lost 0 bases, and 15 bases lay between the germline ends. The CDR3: CASRPPDSSSYEQYF. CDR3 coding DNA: TGTGCCAGCAGGCCCCCGGACAGTAGCTCCTACGAGCAGTACTTC.

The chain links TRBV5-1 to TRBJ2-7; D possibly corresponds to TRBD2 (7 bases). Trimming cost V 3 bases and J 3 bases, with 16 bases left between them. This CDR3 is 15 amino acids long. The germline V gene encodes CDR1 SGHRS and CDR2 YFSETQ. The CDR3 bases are TGCGCCAGCAGCTACGGGGGGCCCGTTAGCTACGAGCAGTACTTC. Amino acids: CASSYGGPVSYEQYF.

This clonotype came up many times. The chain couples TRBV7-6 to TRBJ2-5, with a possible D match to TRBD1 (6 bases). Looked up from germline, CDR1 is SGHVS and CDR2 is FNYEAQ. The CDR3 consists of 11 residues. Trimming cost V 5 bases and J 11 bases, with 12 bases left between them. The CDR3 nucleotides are TGTGCCAGCAGCCGAACAGGGAGACAGTACTTC. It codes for CASSRTGRQYF.

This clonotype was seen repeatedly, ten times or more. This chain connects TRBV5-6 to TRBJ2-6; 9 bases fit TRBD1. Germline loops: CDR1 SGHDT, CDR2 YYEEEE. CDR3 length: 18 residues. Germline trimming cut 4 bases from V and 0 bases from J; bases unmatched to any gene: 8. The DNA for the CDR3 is TGTGCCAGCAGCACACCGGGACAGGGAATCTCTGGGGCCAACGTCCTGACTTTC. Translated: CASSTPGQGISGANVLTF.

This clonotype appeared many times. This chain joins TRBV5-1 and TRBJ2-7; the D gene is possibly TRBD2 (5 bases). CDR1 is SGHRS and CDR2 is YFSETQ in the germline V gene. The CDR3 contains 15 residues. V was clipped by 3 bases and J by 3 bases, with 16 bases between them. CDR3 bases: TGCGCCAGCAGCTCCGGAGGTCCCACCCTCTACGAGCAGTACTTC. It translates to CASSSGGPTLYEQYF.

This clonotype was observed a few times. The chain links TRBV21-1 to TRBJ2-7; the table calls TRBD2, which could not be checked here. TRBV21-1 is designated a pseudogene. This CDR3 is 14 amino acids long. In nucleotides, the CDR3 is TGTGCCAGCACCACAATGGAGGAAACCTACGAGCAGTACTTC. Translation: CASTTMEETYEQYF.

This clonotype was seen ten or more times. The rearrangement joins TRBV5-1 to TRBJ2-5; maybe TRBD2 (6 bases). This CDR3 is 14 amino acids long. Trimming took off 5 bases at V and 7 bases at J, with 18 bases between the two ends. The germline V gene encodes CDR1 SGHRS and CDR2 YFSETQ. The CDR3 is CASRGDFRMGTQYF. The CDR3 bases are TGCGCCAGCAGGGGGGACTTTCGTATGGGGACCCAGTACTTC.

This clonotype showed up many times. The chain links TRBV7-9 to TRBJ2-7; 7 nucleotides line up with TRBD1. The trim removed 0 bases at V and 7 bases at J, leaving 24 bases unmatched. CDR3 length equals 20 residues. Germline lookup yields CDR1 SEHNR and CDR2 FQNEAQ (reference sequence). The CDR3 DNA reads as TGTGCCAGCAGCTTAGCGCTCGAAGCCCGTGGACAGGTTCTCTCATGGGAGCAGTACTTC. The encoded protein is CASSLALEARGQVLSWEQYF. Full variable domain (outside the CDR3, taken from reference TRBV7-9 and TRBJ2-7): DTGVSQNPRHKITKRGQNVTFRCDPISEHNRLYWYRQTLGQGPEFLTYFQNEAQLEKSRLLSDRFSAERPKGSFSTLEIQRTEQGDSAMYLCASSLALEARGQVLSWEQYFGPGTRLTVT.

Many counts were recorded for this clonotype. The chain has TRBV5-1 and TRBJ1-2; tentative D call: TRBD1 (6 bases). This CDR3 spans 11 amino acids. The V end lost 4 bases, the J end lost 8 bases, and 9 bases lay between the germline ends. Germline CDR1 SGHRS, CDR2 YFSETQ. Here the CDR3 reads CASSLQGGYTF. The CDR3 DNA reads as TGCGCCAGCAGCCTCCAGGGGGGCTACACCTTC.

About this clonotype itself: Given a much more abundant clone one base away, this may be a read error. The DNA of the CDR3 is TGCAGTGCTAGAGATCTAACAGGGCCAGATACGCAGTATTTT. Protein product: CSARDLTGPDTQYF. The chain links TRBV20-1 to TRBJ2-3, with D perhaps TRBD1 (6 bases). The germline V gene encodes CDR1 DFQATT and CDR2 SNEGSKA (reference sequence). Trimming pared 0 bases from V and 4 bases from J, leaving 11 bases between. The length of the CDR3 is 14 residues.

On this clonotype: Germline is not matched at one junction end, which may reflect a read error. The CDR3 DNA reads as TGCGCCAGCTGCCAGGTGGCGGGGACCTACAATGAGCAGTTCTTC. Protein product: CASCQVAGTYNEQFF. The V and J genes are TRBV4-1 and TRBJ2-1; maybe TRBD2 (6 bases). The germline V gene has CDR1 MGHRA and CDR2 YSYEKL. The CDR3 contains 15 residues.

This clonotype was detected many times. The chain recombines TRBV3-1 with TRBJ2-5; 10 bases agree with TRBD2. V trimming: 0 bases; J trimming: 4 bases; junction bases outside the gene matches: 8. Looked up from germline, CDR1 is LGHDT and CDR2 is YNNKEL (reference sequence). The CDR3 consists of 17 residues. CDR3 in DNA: TGTGCCAGCAGCCAAGATCTAGCGGGGGAAGACCGAGAGACCCAGTACTTC. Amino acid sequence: CASSQDLAGEDRETQYF.